A selection of T cell receptor beta chains follows, all from one sample in a study of T cell responses to AZD1222 COVID-19 vaccine. Assay: immunoSEQ multiplex PCR; the TCRdb copy retains only in-frame clones and omits some. The sample lists approximately 150,000 clones; about 91% were seen once. This material consisted of peripheral blood, taken on day 0 of AZD1222 vaccination. The receptors were sampled from an adult in good health. The conserved cysteine and the conserved F or W are not part of the CDR3 here. The order of the fields is CDR3 protein, V gene.

cdr3_aa: ASRPTGGGTEAF
v_call: TRBV27

cdr3_aa: ASSYKGWGYEQY
v_call: TRBV6-5

cdr3_aa: ASTASRQGHNSPLH
v_call: TRBV25-1

cdr3_aa: ASSQTKVAFYEQY
v_call: TRBV4-3

cdr3_aa: ASSFSRSQETQY
v_call: TRBV11-3

cdr3_aa: ASSQTGGYEQY
v_call: TRBV3-1/TRBV3-2

cdr3_aa: ASSLYPAGAF
v_call: TRBV11-2

cdr3_aa: ASSHHDRAMTEAF
v_call: TRBV5-1

cdr3_aa: ASSQTLWEGNEQF
v_call: TRBV4-3

cdr3_aa: ASSLPGGDGVYGYT
v_call: TRBV28

cdr3_aa: ASSLVASGGDTQY
v_call: TRBV5-1

cdr3_aa: ASSLIQGLLRHNEQF
v_call: TRBV28

cdr3_aa: ASMGGSETQY
v_call: TRBV27

cdr3_aa: ASSEEPINEQF
v_call: TRBV25-1

cdr3_aa: ASSSPALGGNTIY
v_call: TRBV28

cdr3_aa: ASSYRTGLNTEAF
v_call: TRBV6-5

cdr3_aa: ASSLLGGAGAGNEQF
v_call: TRBV3-1/TRBV3-2

cdr3_aa: ASSLRSGRANYGYT
v_call: TRBV28

cdr3_aa: SVERDGRGDEQY
v_call: TRBV29-1

cdr3_aa: ASSIGRSGDGNTIY
v_call: TRBV19

cdr3_aa: ASSERVWANEKLF
v_call: TRBV2

cdr3_aa: ASSTMDRGYTIY
v_call: TRBV19

cdr3_aa: ASSLTGSSTEAF
v_call: TRBV5-1

cdr3_aa: ASSLDLTIRSTDTQY
v_call: TRBV5-4

cdr3_aa: ASSLYAMEGQSNQPQH
v_call: TRBV7-2

cdr3_aa: ASSFGTFMNTEAF
v_call: TRBV5-1

cdr3_aa: ASSWDGYYEQY
v_call: TRBV5-6

cdr3_aa: AITTGESYNEQF
v_call: TRBV10-3

cdr3_aa: ASSRRRDFNTGELF
v_call: TRBV19

cdr3_aa: ASSPPDYSYNEQF
v_call: TRBV7-6

cdr3_aa: ASSIYEGNEQF
v_call: TRBV9

cdr3_aa: ASRAGQGETDTQY
v_call: TRBV6-5

cdr3_aa: ASSRAGTSGSFYEQY
v_call: TRBV14

cdr3_aa: ATEFLDEQF
v_call: TRBV24-1

cdr3_aa: ASSPRLAGVLDEQF
v_call: TRBV27

cdr3_aa: ASSLSTGTYEQY
v_call: TRBV5-1

cdr3_aa: ASSYGDLNTEAF
v_call: TRBV6-2/TRBV6-3

cdr3_aa: ASSLGVRNYYEQY
v_call: TRBV2

cdr3_aa: ASSLGTSGISYEQY
v_call: TRBV5-6

cdr3_aa: ASSQPHINSDQPQH
v_call: TRBV3-1/TRBV3-2

cdr3_aa: AISRPKTSGTPNEQF
v_call: TRBV10-3

cdr3_aa: ASSHAGQVNTEAF
v_call: TRBV5-6

cdr3_aa: ASSQAETSGGYQETQY
v_call: TRBV4-1

cdr3_aa: ASSLSSGTRNEQF
v_call: TRBV7-2

cdr3_aa: ASSLITRAPAGYEQY
v_call: TRBV27

cdr3_aa: AVLSGETQY
v_call: TRBV20-1

cdr3_aa: ASSVGGPYEQY
v_call: TRBV28

cdr3_aa: AWRGGLAANNEQF
v_call: TRBV30

cdr3_aa: ASSRGTGSSPLH
v_call: TRBV11-3

cdr3_aa: ASSDKMRGQPNTGELF
v_call: TRBV6-4

cdr3_aa: ASSVAGGPIDEQF
v_call: TRBV9

cdr3_aa: ASSDNRGNYGYT
v_call: TRBV25-1

cdr3_aa: ASSIRSSSEQY
v_call: TRBV19

cdr3_aa: ASSLGLAGSLEQF
v_call: TRBV11-1